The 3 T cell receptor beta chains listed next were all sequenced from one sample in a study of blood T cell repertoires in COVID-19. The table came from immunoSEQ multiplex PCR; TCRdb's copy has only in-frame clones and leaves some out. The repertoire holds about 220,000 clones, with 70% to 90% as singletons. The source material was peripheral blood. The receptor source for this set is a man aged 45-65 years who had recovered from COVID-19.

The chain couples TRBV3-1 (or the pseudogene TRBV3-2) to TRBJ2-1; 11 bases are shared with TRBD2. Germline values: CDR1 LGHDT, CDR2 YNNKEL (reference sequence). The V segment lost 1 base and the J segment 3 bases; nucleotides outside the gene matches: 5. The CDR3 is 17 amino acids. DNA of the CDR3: TGTGCCAGCAGCCAAGTTCGACTAGCGGGGAACTACAATGAGCAGTTCTTC. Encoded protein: CASSQVRLAGNYNEQFF.

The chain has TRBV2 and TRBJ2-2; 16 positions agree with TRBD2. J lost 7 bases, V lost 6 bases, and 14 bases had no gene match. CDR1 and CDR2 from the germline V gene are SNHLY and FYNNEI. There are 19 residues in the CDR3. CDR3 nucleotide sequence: TGTGCCAGCAGGGATGGGACTAGCGGGAGGGCCCAGTTGCTCGGGGAGCTGTTTTTT. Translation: CASRDGTSGRAQLLGELFF. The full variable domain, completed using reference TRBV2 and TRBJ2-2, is EPEVTQTPSHQVTQMGQEVILRCVPISNHLYFYWYRQILGQKVEFLVSFYNNEISEKSEIFDDQFSVERPDGSNFTLKIRSTKLEDSAMYFCASRDGTSGRAQLLGELFFGEGSRLTVL.

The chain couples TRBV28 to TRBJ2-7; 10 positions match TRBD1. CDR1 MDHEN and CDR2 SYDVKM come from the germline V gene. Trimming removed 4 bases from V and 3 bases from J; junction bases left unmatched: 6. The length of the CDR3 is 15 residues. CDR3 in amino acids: CASSSSGTGDYEQYF. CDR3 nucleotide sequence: TGTGCCAGCAGTTCTTCCGGGACAGGGGACTACGAGCAGTACTTC.